These 30 T cell receptor beta chains came from one sample sequenced in a study of blood T cell repertoires in COVID-19 (dated by TCRdb to the early 2020s). Receptor libraries were prepared by the immunoSEQ multiplex PCR assay. This is the immuneACCESS table as TCRdb keeps it, with only in-frame sequences that have V and J called. A part of the clones is gone; compared with another copy, unresolved V genes explain less than half, and the rest is unexplained. The sample yields 150,000 to 200,000 clones; over 75% were counted once. The ten largest clones add up to 9.5% to 11% of the sample. Sequenced input: peripheral blood. The receptors were sampled from a man aged 55 to 70 with active or convalescent COVID-19.

V and J are TRBV5-1 and TRBJ2-3; 12 bases are a match to TRBD2. The CDR3 runs 20 residues. V dropped 4 bases and J dropped 1; count of bases not matched to a gene: 16. The V gene's germline CDR1 is SGHRS and CDR2 YFSETQ. The CDR3 region has the DNA TGCGCCAGCAGCCAGCAGGCGGGACTAGCGGGCCCCCTACGCACAGATACGCAGTATTTT. Its translation is CASSQQAGLAGPLRTDTQYF. Filled out from reference TRBV5-1 and TRBJ2-3, the complete variable domain reads KAGVTQTPRYLIKTRGQQVTLSCSPISGHRSVSWYQQTPGQGLQFLFEYFSETQRNKGNFPGRFSGRQFSNSRSEMNVSTLELGDSALYLCASSQQAGLAGPLRTDTQYFGPGTRLTVL.

This chain uses TRBV6-1 with TRBJ1-2; TRBD1 agrees at 7 bases. The CDR3 is made up of 16 amino acids. Trimming removed 1 base from V and 0 bases from J; junction bases left unmatched: 5. CDR1 and CDR2 from the germline V gene are MNHNS and SASEGT. Here the CDR3 DNA reads TGTGCCAGCAGTGAAGATTTCGGGACAGCTAACTATGGCTACACCTTC. Amino acid sequence: CASSEDFGTANYGYTF.

The chain links TRBV5-1 to TRBJ2-5; 8 bases match TRBD2. CDR3 length equals 14 residues. Germline V gene lookup returns CDR1 SGHRS and CDR2 YFSETQ. After removal of 7 bases from V and 3 bases from J, the junction contained 8 bases not matched to a gene. The CDR3 DNA follows: TGCGCCAGCTCGGGGGGGATCGCGGAAGAGACCCAGTACTTC. Translating gives CASSGGIAEETQYF.

The V call is TRBV5-1, the J call TRBJ2-1; 16 bases fit TRBD2. The CDR3 runs to 18 residues. Germline V gives CDR1 SGHRS, CDR2 YFSETQ. J gave up 0 bases and V 5 bases, and 5 bases lay outside the gene matches. The CDR3 nucleotides are TGCGCCAGCAGACCGGGACTAGCGGGAGGGCCCTCCTACAATGAGCAGTTCTTC. Protein sequence: CASRPGLAGGPSYNEQFF.

The genes are TRBV5-1 and TRBJ1-6, with D unclear. Trimming took off 3 bases at V and 6 bases at J, with 13 bases between the two ends. The length of the CDR3 is 15 residues. The germline CDR1 and CDR2 sequences are SGHRS and YFSETQ. The CDR3 DNA reads as TGCGCCAGCAGCTACCAGTCCCCCGCTAATTCACCCCTCCACTTT. It codes for CASSYQSPANSPLHF.

The rearrangement uses TRBV21-1 and TRBJ1-5; the table calls TRBD1, which could not be checked here. TRBV21-1 is classified as a pseudogene. The CDR3 covers 17 residues. In DNA, the CDR3 is TGTGCCAGCAGCATCGGACAGGGGGCTATGAGCAATCAGCCCCAGCATTTT. Translating gives CASSIGQGAMSNQPQHF.

The gene calls are TRBV12-3 or TRBV12-4 and TRBJ1-1, with D possibly being TRBD1 (5 bases). CDR3 length: 13 amino acids. Trimming removed 3 bases at V and 1 base at J, with 6 bases between. CDR3 sequence reads: CASSLTENTEAFF. For the CDR3, the DNA is TGTGCCAGCAGTTTGACAGAGAACACTGAAGCTTTCTTT.

The chain combines TRBV4-1 with TRBJ2-7; 13 positions match TRBD2. CDR1 and CDR2 from the germline V gene are MGHRA and YSYEKL. V lost 5 bases to trimming and J lost 2 bases; unmatched junction nucleotides: 6. This CDR3 is built from 16 residues. The CDR3 DNA reads as TGCGCCAGCAGCTTAAGACTAGCGGGAGGAACCTACGAGCAGTACTTC. Translating gives CASSLRLAGGTYEQYF.

This chain joins TRBV18 and TRBJ1-1; unclear D gene. Trimming took off 2 bases at V and 5 bases at J, with 12 bases between the two ends. Germline V gene data show CDR1 as KGHSH and CDR2 as LQKENI. The CDR3 loop spans 14 amino acids. In nucleotides, the CDR3 is TGTGCCAGCTCACCATCCGGGAGCGGGACTGAAGCTTTCTTT. It translates to CASSPSGSGTEAFF.

V is TRBV3-1 (or the pseudogene TRBV3-2) and J is TRBJ2-5, with 11 bases fitting TRBD2. Trimming cost V 0 bases and J 1 base; bases outside gene matches: 4. CDR3 length: 17 amino acids. Germline lookup yields CDR1 LGHDT and CDR2 YNNKEL (reference sequence). The DNA of the CDR3 is TGTGCCAGCAGCCAAGATAGGCTAGCGGGAGGCCAAGAGACCCAGTACTTC. This sequence encodes CASSQDRLAGGQETQYF.

Only a few counts were recorded for this clone. The rearrangement joins TRBV6-1 to TRBJ1-5, with D perhaps TRBD1 (6 bases). CDR1 and CDR2 (germline): MNHNS, SASEGT. Trimming took 2 bases from V and 0 from J, leaving 11 bases between them. This CDR3 region has 16 residues. CDR3: CASSEQTGYSNQPQHF. As DNA, the CDR3 is TGTGCCAGCAGTGAACAGACAGGTTATAGCAATCAGCCCCAGCATTTT.

This clone was counted a single time. This chain joins TRBV11-3 and TRBJ2-1; 12 bases agree with TRBD2. The CDR3 spans 16 residues. The trim removed 2 bases at V and 4 bases at J, leaving 3 bases unmatched. Germline V gene sequence: CDR1 SGHNT, CDR2 YENEEA. The CDR3 coding sequence is TGTGCCAGCAGCTTATTGGGGACTAGCGGGTACAATGAGCAGTTCTTC. Amino acids: CASSLLGTSGYNEQFF.

This clone was counted between two and nine times. This chain uses TRBV5-4 with TRBJ2-2, with D perhaps matching TRBD2 (5 bases). Trimming shortened V by 3 bases and J by 5 bases, and 14 bases separated the two germline ends. CDR1 and CDR2 (germline): SGHNT, YYREEE (reference sequence). The CDR3 runs 15 residues. CDR3 protein: CASSYRWPGTGELFF. CDR3 coding DNA: TGTGCCAGCAGCTACCGTTGGCCGGGGACCGGGGAGCTGTTTTTT.

The rearrangement links TRBV28 to TRBJ1-2; 7 nucleotides line up with TRBD1. V gave up 7 bases and J gave up 4 bases; unmatched junction bases: 3. Per the germline V gene, CDR1 is MDHEN and CDR2 is SYDVKM. The CDR3 extends over 12 amino acids. The CDR3 sequence: CASNRDSYGYTF. The CDR3 region has the DNA TGTGCCAGCAATCGGGACAGCTATGGCTACACCTTC.

In DNA, the CDR3 is TGCGCCAGCAGCTTTACCCAGGGGGGCACTGAAGCTTTCTTT. The encoded protein is CASSFTQGGTEAFF. This rearrangement joins TRBV5-1 to TRBJ1-1, with 7 nucleotides matching TRBD1. This CDR3 spans 14 amino acids. CDR1 is SGHRS and CDR2 is YFSETQ in the germline V gene. Trimming took 2 bases from V and 4 from J; bases not matched to a gene: 5.

On this clone itself: Other nucleotide sequences from this sample produce the same CDR3. CDR3 residues: CASTPGGAGHYNEQFF. As DNA, the CDR3 is TGTGCCAGCACCCCCGGGGGGGCGGGCCACTACAATGAGCAGTTCTTC. The V and J genes are TRBV28 and TRBJ2-1; 8 bases align to TRBD2. Germline V gene data show CDR1 as MDHEN and CDR2 as SYDVKM. The trim removed 7 bases at V and 3 bases at J, leaving 11 bases unmatched. This CDR3 contains 16 residues.

The chain links TRBV6-5 to TRBJ1-5, with a tentative D call TRBD1 (6 bases). Trimming pared 10 bases from V and 3 bases from J, leaving 16 bases between. This CDR3 is 14 amino acids long. CDR1 is MNHEY and CDR2 is SVGAGI in the germline V gene. CDR3 residues: CAISDSNLNQPQHF. CDR3 nucleotides: TGTGCCATTTCGGACAGCAACCTCAATCAGCCCCAGCATTTT.

The chain carries TRBV3-1 (or the pseudogene TRBV3-2) and TRBJ1-6; D is unresolved. Trimming cost V 3 bases and J 6 bases, with 9 bases left between them. The CDR3 contains 14 residues. Germline-derived CDR1 and CDR2 are LGHDT and YNNKEL (reference sequence). The CDR3 region is CASSHNQVNSPLHF. The CDR3 DNA reads as TGTGCCAGCAGCCATAATCAGGTTAATTCACCCCTCCACTTT.

This clone was counted many times. This chain uses TRBV2 with TRBJ1-4; 9 positions agree with TRBD1. The ends lost 5 bases at V and 7 bases at J; junction bases unmatched: 8. Germline lookup yields CDR1 SNHLY and CDR2 FYNNEI. The CDR3 runs to 15 residues. The CDR3 spells CASSRTGGAGEKLFF. The CDR3 coding sequence is TGTGCCAGCAGTCGAACAGGGGGCGCGGGTGAAAAACTGTTTTTT.

V is TRBV18 and J is TRBJ1-1, with D unresolved. This CDR3 comprises 13 residues. Trimming pared 6 bases from V and 4 bases from J, leaving 12 bases between. Per germline, CDR1 KGHSH and CDR2 LQKENI. CDR3 residues: CASSLVGSTEAFF. The CDR3 region has the DNA TGTGCCAGCTCTCTGGTGGGGAGCACTGAAGCTTTCTTT.

CDR3 sequence (DNA): TGTGCCAGCAGTGGAAAGGGACAGGGAGGAGTGAGCAATCAGCCCCAGCATTTT. Its translation: CASSGKGQGGVSNQPQHF. The genes are TRBV6-1 and TRBJ1-5; 9 nucleotides align to TRBD1. V shed 4 bases, J shed 1 base, and the junction held 11 bases outside the gene matches. Germline CDR1 is MNHNS and CDR2 is SASEGT. The CDR3 is made up of 18 amino acids.

The chain joins TRBV5-4 to TRBJ1-6; tentatively, D is TRBD1 (6 bases). Trimming left V 2 bases short and J 10 bases short, with 16 bases between. This CDR3 has 15 residues. Per germline, CDR1 SGHNT and CDR2 YYREEE (reference sequence). Here the CDR3 DNA reads TGTGCCAGCAGCTTAGGCCCAGGGGTCTCGTCACCCCTCCACTTT. The encoded protein is CASSLGPGVSSPLHF.

V gene TRBV7-3 combines with J gene TRBJ1-6; weak D call: TRBD1 (5 bases). This CDR3 has 15 residues. Germline V gene lookup returns CDR1 SGHTA and CDR2 FQGTGA. V lost 1 base to trimming and J lost 9 bases, with 13 bases between them. Written as DNA, the CDR3 is TGTGCCAGCAGCTTAAATACAGGCAGCTCTTCACCCCTCCACTTT. Residues: CASSLNTGSSSPLHF.

This clone has just a few counts. V and J are TRBV4-1 and TRBJ2-5; 8 nucleotides line up with TRBD2. The CDR3 length is 15 residues. CDR1 and CDR2 (germline): MGHRA, YSYEKL. V lost 4 bases to trimming and J lost 2 bases; unmatched junction nucleotides: 6. The CDR3 coding sequence is TGCGCCAGCAGCCGGGGGAGCGGGAGTCAAGAGACCCAGTACTTC. It yields the protein CASSRGSGSQETQYF.

V and J are TRBV29-1 and TRBJ1-4, with D hard to call. In germline, CDR1 is SQVTM, CDR2 ANQGSEA. This CDR3 has 14 amino acids. Between the trimmed V and J ends, which lost 0 bases and 7 bases, there was a span of 12 bases. The CDR3 loop reads CSVEDDGRGEKLFF. DNA of the CDR3: TGCAGCGTTGAAGACGACGGGCGGGGTGAAAAACTGTTTTTT.

The chain recombines TRBV3-1 (or the pseudogene TRBV3-2) with TRBJ1-5; 9 bases line up with TRBD1. After removal of 4 bases from V and 3 bases from J, the junction contained 4 bases not matched to a gene. Germline V CDR1 and CDR2: LGHDT, YNNKEL (reference sequence). The CDR3 sequence is 15 residues long. The CDR3 DNA reads as TGTGCCAGCAGCCCCACAGGGGGCCCCAATCAGCCCCAGCATTTT. Protein: CASSPTGGPNQPQHF.

This rearrangement joins TRBV12-3 or TRBV12-4 to TRBJ2-7; 7 bases are a match to TRBD1. This CDR3 has 11 residues. Germline trimming cut 8 bases from V and 3 bases from J; bases unmatched to any gene: 1. CDR3: CASRDSYEQYF. As DNA, the CDR3 is TGTGCCAGCCGGGACAGCTACGAGCAGTACTTC.

CDR3 nucleotides: TGTGCCATCAGTGTGTGGACAGGGGGCGCAGAAAGTAGAGGCTACACCTTC. This translates into CAISVWTGGAESRGYTF. The V gene is TRBV10-3, the J gene TRBJ1-2; TRBD1 aligns across 11 bases. In germline, CDR1 is ENHRY, CDR2 SYGVKD. The V gene end was trimmed by 4 bases and the J gene end by 8 bases; junction bases not matched to a gene: 15. The CDR3 is 17 amino acids.

This clone was seen only once. The gene calls are TRBV13 and TRBJ1-6; weak D call: TRBD1 (5 bases). Germline V gives CDR1 PRHDT, CDR2 FYEKMQ (reference sequence). V lost 2 bases and J 10 bases, leaving 9 bases between the germline ends. The CDR3 length is 13 residues. The CDR3 protein is CASSLTQGSPLHF. The CDR3 DNA sequence: TGTGCCAGCAGCTTAACGCAGGGCTCACCCCTCCACTTT.

The J gene is TRBJ2-2, the V gene TRBV24-1; 8 nucleotides agree with TRBD1. V was pared by 7 bases and J by 8 bases, with 2 bases of the junction left unmatched. Germline V lookup: CDR1 KGHDR, CDR2 SFDVKD. This CDR3 spans 12 amino acids. The CDR3 region has the DNA TGTGCCACCAGGACAGGGGCGGGGGAGCTGTTTTTT. Protein product: CATRTGAGELFF.